This T cell receptor beta chain was recovered during a study of cytomegalovirus exposure and HLA in healthy donors. Whole-study findings and limits: HLA alleles showed associations with some 15,000 TCR beta sequences in a later analysis, at a 0.05 false discovery rate. An Asian-associated ancestry cluster reportedly showed fewer N-insertions than the approximately 620-donor mean in a later analysis. TCR beta V segments were, for the most part, productive about 87% or about 30% of the time in an earlier analysis.

The PCR used 60 Vbeta and 13 Jbeta primers. Generated by immunoSEQ multiplex PCR, the TCRdb table keeps only in-frame clones and is missing some. The sample holds about 100,000 clones, around 74% seen once. Details on this clone: Antigen unknown.

The material sequenced was PBMCs. The sequence was collected from a male donor in good health and CMV-seropositive.

CDR3 nucleotide sequence: TGCGCCAGCAGCTGGACAGGAATGGGTAGCGGGGAATACGAGCAGTACTTC. Translated, it gives CASSWTGMGSGEYEQYF. The chain employs TRBV5-1 and TRBJ2-7; D may be TRBD2 (8 bases). Germline CDR1 reads SGHRS; CDR2 reads YFSETQ. The CDR3 is made up of 17 amino acids. V gave up 3 bases and J gave up 4 bases, with 23 bases separating them.